This T cell receptor beta chain stems from a study of OX40 agonist ivuxolimab in advanced cancers. Study summary: The drug used for patients, ivuxolimab, was an agonistic anti-OX40 (CD134) antibody.

Between the trimmed V and J ends, which lost 5 bases and 5 bases, there was a span of 8 bases. The CDR3 has 12 amino acids. Germline V gives CDR1 SGHVS, CDR2 FNYEAQ. Profiling relied on immunoSEQ multiplex PCR, and the TCRdb table lists in-frame clones only, not all of them. The sample has 65,000 to 80,000 clones; approximately 86% are singletons. The sequence was collected from an adult with an advanced solid tumor such as melanoma, head and neck, liver or kidney cancer. This sample comprised CD4+ or CD8+ T cells sorted from blood, obtained in a trial of the OX40 agonist ivuxolimab. The chain couples TRBV7-6 to TRBJ2-3, with D possibly being TRBD2 (5 bases). The CDR3 protein is CASSLEGDTQYF. CDR3 sequence (DNA): TGTGCCAGCAGCCTAGAGGGAGATACGCAGTATTTT.